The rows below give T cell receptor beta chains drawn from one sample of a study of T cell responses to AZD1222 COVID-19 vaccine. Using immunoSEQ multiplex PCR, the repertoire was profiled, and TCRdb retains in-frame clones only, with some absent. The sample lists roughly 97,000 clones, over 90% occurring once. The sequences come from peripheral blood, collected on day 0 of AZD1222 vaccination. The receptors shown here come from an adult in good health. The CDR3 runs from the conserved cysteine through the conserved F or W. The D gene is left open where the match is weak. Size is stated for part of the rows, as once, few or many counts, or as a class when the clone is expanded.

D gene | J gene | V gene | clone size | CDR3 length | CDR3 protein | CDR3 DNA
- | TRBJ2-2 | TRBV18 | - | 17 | CASSPSLGQIDTGELFF | TGTGCCAGCTCACCCTCTCTGGGACAAATTGACACCGGGGAGCTGTTTTTT
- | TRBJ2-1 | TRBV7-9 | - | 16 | CASSGGRLAAYNEQFF | TGTGCCAGCAGCGGGGGGCGGCTAGCGGCCTACAATGAGCAGTTCTTC
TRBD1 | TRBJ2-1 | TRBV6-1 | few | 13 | CASSEGTGDEQFF | TGTGCCAGCAGTGAAGGGACAGGGGACGAGCAGTTCTTC
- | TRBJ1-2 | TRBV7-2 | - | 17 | CASSPVGRTIRDYGYTF | TGTGCCAGCAGCCCGGTCGGACGGACGATTAGGGACTATGGCTACACCTTC
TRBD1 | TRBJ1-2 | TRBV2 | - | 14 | CASADRGPLYGYTF | TGTGCCAGCGCCGACAGGGGGCCGCTCTATGGCTACACCTTC
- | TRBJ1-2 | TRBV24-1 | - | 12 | CATSDLSWGYTF | TGTGCCACCAGTGATTTGTCGTGGGGCTACACCTTC
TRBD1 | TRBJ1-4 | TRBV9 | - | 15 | CASSSQGASNEKLFF | TGTGCCAGCAGCTCCCAGGGGGCTAGTAATGAAAAACTGTTTTTT
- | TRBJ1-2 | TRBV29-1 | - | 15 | CSVEDLVSTALTGTF | TGCAGCGTTGAAGATCTGGTGTCTACAGCCCTGACCGGGACCTTC
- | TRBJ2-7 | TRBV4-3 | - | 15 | CASSQRHRESYEQYF | TGCGCCAGCAGCCAACGTCACAGGGAATCCTACGAGCAGTACTTC
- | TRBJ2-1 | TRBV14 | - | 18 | CASSQDWGVPLGTPKQFF | TGTGCCAGCAGCCAAGATTGGGGGGTCCCCCTGGGGACCCCCAAGCAGTTCTTC
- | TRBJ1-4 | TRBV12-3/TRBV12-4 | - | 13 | CASSLLINEKLFF | TGTGCCAGCAGTTTACTGATTAATGAAAAACTGTTTTTT
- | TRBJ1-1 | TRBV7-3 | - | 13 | CASSNGQNTEAFF | TGTGCCAGCAGCAACGGACAGAACACTGAAGCTTTCTTT
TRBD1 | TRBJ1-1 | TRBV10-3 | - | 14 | CAIRRDRQNTEAFF | TGTGCCATCAGGAGGGACAGGCAGAACACTGAAGCTTTCTTT
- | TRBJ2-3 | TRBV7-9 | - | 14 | CASSLTLSTDTQYF | TGTGCCAGCAGCTTAACATTAAGCACAGATACGCAGTATTTT